This T cell receptor (beta chain) was retrieved from a study of blood T cell repertoires in COVID-19. Original analysis: It was from reference gene primer amplification that nucleated cell counts were estimated. This table comes from immunoSEQ multiplex PCR, and its TCRdb copy is limited to in-frame clones, with some not included. V, J and clone size reflect that table, while D and trimming were determined from the DNA. The sample lists 200,000 to 300,000 clones; around 89% were seen once. Trimming took 7 bases from V and 5 from J, leaving 22 bases between them. The CDR3 has 16 amino acids. Germline V CDR1 and CDR2: SGHNT, YENEEA.

The receptor comes from a woman aged 25-40 years with COVID-19, enrolled during active disease. Sequencing was carried out using peripheral blood. The chain has TRBV11-3 and TRBJ2-3; weak D call: TRBD1 (6 bases). CDR3 amino acids: CASKRRGGRVVDTQYF. In nucleotides, the CDR3 is TGTGCCAGCAAAAGACGTGGGGGCAGGGTTGTAGATACGCAGTATTTT.